What follows describes a single TCR beta chain. This clone was detected ten times or more. The clone's antigen remains unknown. The read is 3 residues too short to cover the CDR3 end, so that end is filled in from the germline J gene. Including the terminal cysteine and phenylalanine, the CDR3 comprises 18 residues. The DNA covers only part of the CDR3, 45 bases in frame from base 1. The germline V end is reduced by 6 bases and the J end by 6 bases; junction bases left unmatched: 14. This sample was included in a study of T cell clonality in common variable immunodeficiency (dated by TCRdb to between 2014 and 2017). Both CVID patients and healthy controls were predominantly of Caucasian heritage. Heparinized peripheral whole blood samples of about 5 to 9 ml were collected from each donor. TCRbeta CDR3 repertoires were sequenced from genomic DNA of adults with common variable immune deficiency (CVID) and healthy adult controls. The control group comprised 22 healthy adult volunteers, roughly 12 female and roughly ten male, aged roughly 23 to 70 years with a mean age of roughly 35. Diluted blood was subjected to density centrifugation over Hypaque 1077 or Ficoll-Paque for isolation of peripheral blood mononuclear cells. Genomic DNA was obtained from unsorted mononuclear cells using either Qiagen column purification or a centrifugation-based method.

For sequencing input, CVID and control samples contributed equivalent amounts of genomic DNA. For every sample, a 60 bp segment covering the rearranged TCRbeta CDR3 region was amplified and then sequenced. The immunoSEQ assay, a bias-corrected multiplex PCR combined with high-throughput sequencing, was used for TCRbeta amplification. Processing in the source paper ran as follows. Every unique nucleotide sequence counted as a clone and was annotated with V, D and J genes, copy number and frequency. Sequences were labeled productive if in frame, and non-productive if out of frame or containing stop codons. As previously described, Shannon's entropy was used to calculate clonality. The predicted amino acid sequences of productive clones were used to derive the mean CDR3 Kyte-Doolittle hydropathy. Using the R hclust function, scaled V gene usage was clustered hierarchically with Manhattan distance and complete linkage. Sharing of clones by CDR3 amino acid sequence was evaluated by resampling 12 repertoires per group over 100 rounds. The repertoires were searched for around 72 published EBV-specific and 245 published CMV-specific TCRbeta sequences. Analysis left out a couple of CVID samples that produced under 10,000 sequences, so 35 to 50 CVID repertoires remained. Held by TCRdb, this immuneACCESS table contains in-frame sequences only and omits some clones. Under half of the omission traces to an unresolved V gene where checked; the cause of the rest is unknown. V and J calls and clone size follow that table, whereas D and trimming were derived from the DNA. Here the sample lists 35,000 or so clones, none seen once only. The top ten clones comprise 2.5% to 3.5% of the sample.

General findings and caveats noted by the study authors: TCRbeta clonality was higher in CVID subjects than in healthy controls (t-test p = 0.018), and the increase was most characteristic of about a third of subjects. Patient heterogeneity within the CVID cohort put limits on correlating repertoire features with clinical complications. According to the authors, figuring out what caused the increased clonality in CVID would require sequencing the repertoires of T cell subpopulations. Despite equal DNA input, controls averaged around 80,000 unique sequences per sample versus around 32,000 in CVID samples. Healthy controls shared more TCRbeta clones with each other than CVID subjects shared among themselves (p < 0.0001). Reportedly, TCRbeta sequences from CVID had fewer deletions and N-nucleotide insertions, and highly modified clones with 13 or more V deletions were absent from CVID.

The sample taken for sequencing was peripheral blood mononuclear cells. This receptor chain uses TRBV12-3 or TRBV12-4 and TRBJ1-4, and TRBD1 aligns with 12 junction nucleotides. This receptor was obtained from a person aged 18 to 75 in good health. The CDR3 protein is CASSTQPGQGARDEKLFF. CDR3 DNA, as far as it was read: TGTGCCAGCAGCACCCAACCGGGACAGGGGGCGCGAGATGAAAAA.